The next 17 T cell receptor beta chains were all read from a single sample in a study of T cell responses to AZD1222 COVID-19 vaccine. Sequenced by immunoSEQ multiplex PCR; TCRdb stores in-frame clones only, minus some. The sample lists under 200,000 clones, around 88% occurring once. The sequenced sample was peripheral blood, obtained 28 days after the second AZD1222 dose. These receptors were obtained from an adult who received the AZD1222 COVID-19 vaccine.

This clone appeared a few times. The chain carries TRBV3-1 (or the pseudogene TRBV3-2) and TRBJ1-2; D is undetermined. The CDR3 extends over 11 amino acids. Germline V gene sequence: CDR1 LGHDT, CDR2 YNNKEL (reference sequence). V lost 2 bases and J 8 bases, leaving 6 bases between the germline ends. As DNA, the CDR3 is TGTGCCAGCAGCCAATACTCCGGCTACACCTTC. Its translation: CASSQYSGYTF.

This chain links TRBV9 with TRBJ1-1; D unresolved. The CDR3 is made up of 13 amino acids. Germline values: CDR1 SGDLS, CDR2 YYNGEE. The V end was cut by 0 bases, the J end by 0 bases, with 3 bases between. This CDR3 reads CASSVGMNTEAFF. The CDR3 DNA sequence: TGTGCCAGCAGCGTAGGCATGAACACTGAAGCTTTCTTT.

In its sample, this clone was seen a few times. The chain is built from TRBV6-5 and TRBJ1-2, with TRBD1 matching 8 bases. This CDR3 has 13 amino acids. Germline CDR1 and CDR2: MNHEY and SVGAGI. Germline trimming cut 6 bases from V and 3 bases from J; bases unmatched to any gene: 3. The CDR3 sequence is CASRDRGYYGYTF. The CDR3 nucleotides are TGTGCCAGCAGAGACAGGGGATACTATGGCTACACCTTC.

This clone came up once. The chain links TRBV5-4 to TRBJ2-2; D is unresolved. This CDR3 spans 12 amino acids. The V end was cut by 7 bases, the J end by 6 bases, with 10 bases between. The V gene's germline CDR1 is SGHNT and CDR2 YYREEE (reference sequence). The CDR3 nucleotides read TGTGCCAGCGAGAGTGGAGCCGGGGAGCTGTTTTTT. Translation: CASESGAGELFF.

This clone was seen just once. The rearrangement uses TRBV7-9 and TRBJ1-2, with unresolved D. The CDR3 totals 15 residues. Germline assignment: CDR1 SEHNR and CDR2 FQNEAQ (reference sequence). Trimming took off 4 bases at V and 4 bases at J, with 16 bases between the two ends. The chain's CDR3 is CASSSRARISYGYTF. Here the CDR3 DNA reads TGTGCCAGCAGCTCTCGGGCCCGAATTAGCTATGGCTACACCTTC. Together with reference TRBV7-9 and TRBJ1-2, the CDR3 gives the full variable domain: DTGVSQNPRHKITKRGQNVTFRCDPISEHNRLYWYRQTLGQGPEFLTYFQNEAQLEKSRLLSDRFSAERPKGSFSTLEIQRTEQGDSAMYLCASSSRARISYGYTFGSGTRLTVV.

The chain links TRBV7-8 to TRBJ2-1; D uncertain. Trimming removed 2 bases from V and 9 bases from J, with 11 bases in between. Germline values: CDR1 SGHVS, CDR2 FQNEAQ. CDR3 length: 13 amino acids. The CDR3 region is CASSLSSLSEQFF. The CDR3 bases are TGTGCCAGCAGCTTATCGAGCTTGAGTGAGCAGTTCTTC.

The CDR3 spells CASSLWAPGTGQQMVHTQYF. CDR3 nucleotide sequence: TGTGCCAGCAGTTTATGGGCACCCGGGACAGGGCAGCAGATGGTACATACGCAGTATTTT. The rearrangement links TRBV27 to TRBJ2-3; TRBD1 matches at 9 bases. J lost 7 bases, V lost 1 base, and 21 bases had no gene match. The CDR3 totals 20 residues. The germline gives CDR1 MNHEY, CDR2 SMNVEV (reference sequence).

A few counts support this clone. The CDR3 spells CSVDLGGGPKTQYF. DNA of the CDR3: TGCAGCGTTGACCTTGGGGGGGGCCCTAAGACCCAGTACTTC. The rearrangement uses TRBV29-1 and TRBJ2-5, with a possible D match to TRBD2 (7 bases). The V end was cut by 3 bases, the J end by 6 bases, with 17 bases between. This CDR3 comprises 14 residues. Germline V CDR1 and CDR2: SQVTM, ANQGSEA.

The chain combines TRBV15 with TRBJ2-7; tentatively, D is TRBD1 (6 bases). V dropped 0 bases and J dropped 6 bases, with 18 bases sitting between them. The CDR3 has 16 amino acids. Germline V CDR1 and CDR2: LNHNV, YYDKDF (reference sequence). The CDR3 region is CATSRDPPRQVGEQYF. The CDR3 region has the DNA TGTGCCACCAGCAGAGATCCTCCACGACAGGTTGGCGAGCAGTACTTC.

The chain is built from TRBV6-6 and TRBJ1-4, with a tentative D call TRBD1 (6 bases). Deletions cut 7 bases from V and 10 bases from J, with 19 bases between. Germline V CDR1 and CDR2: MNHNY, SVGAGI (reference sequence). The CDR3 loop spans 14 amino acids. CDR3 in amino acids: CASIGQTGSGKLFF. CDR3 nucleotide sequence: TGTGCCAGCATAGGGCAAACAGGGAGTGGAAAACTGTTTTTT.

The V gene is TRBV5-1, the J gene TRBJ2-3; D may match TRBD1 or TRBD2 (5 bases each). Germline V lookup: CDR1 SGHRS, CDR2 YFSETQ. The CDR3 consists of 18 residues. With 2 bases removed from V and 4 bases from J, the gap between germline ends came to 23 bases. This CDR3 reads CASSLEPTGLVGADTQYF. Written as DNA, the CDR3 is TGCGCCAGCAGCTTAGAGCCTACGGGGCTCGTGGGGGCAGATACGCAGTATTTT. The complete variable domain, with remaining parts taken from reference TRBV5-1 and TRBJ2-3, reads KAGVTQTPRYLIKTRGQQVTLSCSPISGHRSVSWYQQTPGQGLQFLFEYFSETQRNKGNFPGRFSGRQFSNSRSEMNVSTLELGDSALYLCASSLEPTGLVGADTQYFGPGTRLTVL.

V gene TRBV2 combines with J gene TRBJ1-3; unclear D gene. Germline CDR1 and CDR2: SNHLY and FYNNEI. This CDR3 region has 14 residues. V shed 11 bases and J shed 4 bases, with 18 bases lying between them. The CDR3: CASGPRTGGNTIYF. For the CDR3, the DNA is TGTGCCTCCGGACCCAGAACGGGGGGAAACACCATATATTTT.

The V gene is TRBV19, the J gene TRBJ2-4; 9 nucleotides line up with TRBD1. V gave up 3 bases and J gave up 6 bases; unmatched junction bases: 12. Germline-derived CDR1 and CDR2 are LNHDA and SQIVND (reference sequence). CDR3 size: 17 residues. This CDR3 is CASSISSTGQGRNIQYF. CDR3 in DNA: TGTGCCAGTAGTATTAGCTCGACGGGACAGGGTAGAAACATTCAGTACTTC.

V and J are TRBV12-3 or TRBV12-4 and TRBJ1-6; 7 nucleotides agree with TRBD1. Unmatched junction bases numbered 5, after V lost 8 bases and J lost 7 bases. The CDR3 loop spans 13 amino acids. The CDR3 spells CASRDRMNSPLHF. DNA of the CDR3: TGTGCCAGCCGGGACAGAATGAATTCACCCCTCCACTTT.

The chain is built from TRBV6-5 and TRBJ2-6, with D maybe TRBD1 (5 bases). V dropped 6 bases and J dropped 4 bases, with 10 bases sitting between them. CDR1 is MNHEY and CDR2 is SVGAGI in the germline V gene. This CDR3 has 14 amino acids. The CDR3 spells CASSAGPGANVLTF. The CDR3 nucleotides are TGTGCCAGCAGCGCAGGGCCCGGGGCCAACGTCCTGACTTTC.

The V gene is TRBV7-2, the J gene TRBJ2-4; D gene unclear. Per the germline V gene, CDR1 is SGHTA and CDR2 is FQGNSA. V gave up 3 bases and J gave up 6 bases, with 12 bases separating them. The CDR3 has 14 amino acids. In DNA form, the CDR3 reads TGTGCCAGCAGCTTTGGAAGCAGTATAAACATTCAGTACTTC. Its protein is CASSFGSSINIQYF.

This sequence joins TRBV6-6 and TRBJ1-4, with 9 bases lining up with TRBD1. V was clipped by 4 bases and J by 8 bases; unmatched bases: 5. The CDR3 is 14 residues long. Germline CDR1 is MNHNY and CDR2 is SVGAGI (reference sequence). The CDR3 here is CASSSGTGREKLFF. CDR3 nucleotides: TGTGCCAGCAGTTCCGGGACAGGGCGGGAAAAACTGTTTTTT.